The following is a T cell receptor (beta chain) sequence with its context. As yet, its antigen is unknown. Investigators profiled TCR beta VDJ and CDR3 from genomic DNA template. TCRdb re-analysed the reads in MiXCR, keeping a single row per CDR3 protein. The data contain 200,000 to 250,000 distinct CDR3 sequences, roughly 35% of them singletons. This sample is drawn from a study of CD8+CD57+ T cells in acquired aplastic anemia. Across the study: The average read count for CD4+ cells in healthy donors was about 10 million. Whole-study findings and limits: Controls and patients did not differ significantly in CD8+ Simpson's diversity.

The CDR3 has 14 residues. Germline V gene lookup returns CDR1 SGHDN and CDR2 FVKESK. Deletions cut 4 bases from V and 2 bases from J, with 10 bases between. The sequence came from a human donor in good health, serving as a control. Sequenced material: sorted CD4+, CD8+, or CD8+CD57+ T cells (not recorded which) from PBMCs. The V and J genes are TRBV14 and TRBJ2-3; D remains unclear. Here the CDR3 DNA reads TGTGCCAGCAGCCCTCAGAAAAACACAGATACGCAGTATTTT. It specifies CASSPQKNTDTQYF. The full variable domain, completed using reference TRBV14 and TRBJ2-3, is EAGVTQFPSHSVIEKGQTVTLRCDPISGHDNLYWYRRVMGKEIKFLLHFVKESKQDESGMPNNRFLAERTGGTYSTLKVQPAELEDSGVYFCASSPQKNTDTQYFGPGTRLTVL.